The 20 T cell receptor beta chains given below trace back to one sample, sequenced in a study of T cells in Graves' hyperthyroidism and ophthalmopathy. RNA transcripts gave rise to amplified TCR beta CDR3 regions. TCR CDR3 underwent first-round RT-PCR with the HTBI primer set. Via MiXCR, TCRdb re-called the multiplex PCR reads, giving one row per CDR3 protein. The table shows about 710,000 distinct CDR3 sequences, with about 17% occurring only once. Sequenced material: blood. The receptors were gathered from a man younger than 30 with Graves' hyperthyroidism.

This clonotype was found a few times. This chain uses TRBV12-5 with TRBJ2-5; D unresolved. The CDR3 is made up of 13 amino acids. V lost 1 base and J lost 5, with 8 bases in between. The germline V gene has CDR1 LGHNT and CDR2 FRNRAP. As DNA, the CDR3 is TGTGCTAGTGGTTTGGACACGGAGGAGACCCAGTACTTC. Its protein is CASGLDTEETQYF.

The rearrangement joins TRBV12-3 or TRBV12-4 to TRBJ2-4; no firm D call. The V end lost 6 bases, the J end lost 0 bases, and 12 bases lay between the germline ends. The CDR3 has 15 amino acids. CDR3 in DNA: TGTGCCAGCAGCCGCCGACAACTAGCCAAAAACATTCAGTACTTC. Protein: CASSRRQLAKNIQYF.

This clonotype showed up many times. The chain has TRBV18 and TRBJ1-5, with TRBD1 matching 11 bases. The junction had 8 bases not matched to a gene; V was cut back by 3 bases and J by 7 bases. The CDR3 is 16 residues long. The V gene's germline CDR1 is KGHSH and CDR2 LQKENI. The DNA for the CDR3 is TGTGCCAGCTCACCTAAAGGACAGGGGGCAGGACAGCCCCAGCATTTT. Translated: CASSPKGQGAGQPQHF.

The chain uses TRBV20-1 and TRBJ2-5; D possibly corresponds to TRBD2 (7 bases). The CDR3 covers 14 residues. V lost 5 bases and J lost 6, with 19 bases in between. The germline V gene encodes CDR1 DFQATT and CDR2 SNEGSKA (reference sequence). Written as DNA, the CDR3 is TGCAGTGCTTGGGGGGGGGCGAGTAGGAAGACCCAGTACTTC. This codes for CSAWGGASRKTQYF.

The chain links TRBV20-1 to TRBJ2-4; 15 positions match TRBD2. Trimming at V came to 6 bases and at J to 3 bases, leaving 12 bases not matched to a gene. The germline V gene encodes CDR1 DFQATT and CDR2 SNEGSKA (reference sequence). This CDR3 region has 18 residues. CDR3 region: CSARTSGRALWVKNIQYF. The CDR3 DNA follows: TGCAGTGCCAGGACTAGCGGGAGGGCCCTCTGGGTCAAAAACATTCAGTACTTC.

The chain couples TRBV5-1 to TRBJ2-7, with 8 bases identical to TRBD2. Losses at the gene ends were 5 bases for V and 6 bases for J; bases not matched to a gene: 10. The CDR3 is 14 residues long. Germline V gene data show CDR1 as SGHRS and CDR2 as YFSETQ. CDR3 amino acids: CASSYSGVGGEQYF. The DNA for the CDR3 is TGCGCCAGCAGTTATAGCGGGGTTGGGGGCGAGCAGTACTTC.

The chain is built from TRBV7-3 and TRBJ2-1, with 8 bases that match TRBD2. Germline V gene data show CDR1 as SGHTA and CDR2 as FQGTGA. This CDR3 contains 12 residues. With V trimmed by 5 bases and J by 10 bases, 4 bases remained unmatched. The CDR3 sequence is CASSPREGEQFF. CDR3 bases: TGTGCCAGCAGCCCCCGGGAGGGCGAGCAGTTCTTC.

This sequence joins TRBV5-1 and TRBJ1-2; tentatively, D is TRBD1 (6 bases). This CDR3 comprises 16 residues. The germline CDR1 and CDR2 sequences are SGHRS and YFSETQ. Trimming took 1 base from V and 0 from J, leaving 13 bases between them. CDR3: CASSLTPGDPNYGYTF. The CDR3 bases are TGCGCCAGCAGCTTGACCCCAGGGGACCCTAACTATGGCTACACCTTC.

This chain uses TRBV20-1 with TRBJ1-2; no clear D gene. The CDR3 spans 12 residues. Germline assignment: CDR1 DFQATT and CDR2 SNEGSKA (reference sequence). V gave up 1 base and J gave up 5 bases, with 8 bases separating them. The CDR3 DNA reads TGCAGTGCTAGAGCTAACTGGTATGGCTACACCTTC. Encoded protein: CSARANWYGYTF.

The genes are TRBV7-2 and TRBJ1-1, with a tentative D call TRBD1 (6 bases). Germline V lookup: CDR1 SGHTA, CDR2 FQGNSA. V was shortened by 0 bases and J by 1 base, with 6 bases between the two germline ends. This CDR3 spans 14 amino acids. CDR3 amino acids: CASSLADRNTEAFF. The DNA for the CDR3 is TGTGCCAGCAGCTTAGCGGACAGGAACACTGAAGCTTTCTTT.

This clonotype was seen at least ten times. The rearrangement links TRBV28 to TRBJ2-5, with 10 bases lining up with TRBD2. The CDR3 length is 15 residues. J lost 5 bases, V lost 3 bases, and 6 bases had no gene match. CDR1 and CDR2 (germline): MDHEN, SYDVKM. In nucleotides, the CDR3 is TGTGCCAGCAGTTTGCGGCTAGCGGGAGACGAGACCCAGTACTTC. Translating it yields CASSLRLAGDETQYF.

This clonotype has just a few counts. The chain couples TRBV7-9 to TRBJ1-4, with 8 nucleotides matching TRBD1. CDR3 size: 16 residues. The V gene's germline CDR1 is SEHNR and CDR2 FQNEAQ (reference sequence). V shed 2 bases and J 8 bases; nucleotides not matched to a gene: 10. The CDR3 spells CASSLRGGQGWEKLFF. The CDR3 DNA is TGTGCCAGCAGCTTACGGGGTGGACAGGGCTGGGAAAAACTGTTTTTT.

In its sample, this clonotype was seen many times. CDR3 loop: CASSLSGTLPDSQYF. The CDR3 DNA sequence: TGTGCCAGCTCATTATCCGGGACACTCCCTGATTCGCAGTACTTC. The chain links TRBV18 to TRBJ2-7; a possible D gene is TRBD1 (6 bases). CDR3 size: 15 residues. V was pared by 5 bases and J by 9 bases, with 23 bases between. Germline assignment: CDR1 KGHSH and CDR2 LQKENI.

V is TRBV29-1 and J is TRBJ2-3, with 10 bases matching TRBD2. Germline V lookup: CDR1 SQVTM, CDR2 ANQGSEA. The length of the CDR3 is 17 residues. The trim removed 4 bases at V and 7 bases at J, leaving 17 bases unmatched. CDR3 in DNA: TGCAGCGTTGGTATGCTAGCGGGAGTCGGGACATTGTATACGCAGTATTTT. Translation gives CSVGMLAGVGTLYTQYF.

The V gene is TRBV7-9, the J gene TRBJ1-1; possibly TRBD1 for D (6 bases). CDR3 length: 16 residues. V was shortened by 1 base and J by 1 base, with 13 bases between the two germline ends. Per germline, CDR1 SEHNR and CDR2 FQNEAQ (reference sequence). The CDR3 reads CASSLGAGVGNTEAFF. CDR3 coding DNA: TGTGCCAGCAGCTTAGGGGCAGGGGTTGGGAACACTGAAGCTTTCTTT.

J is TRBJ1-1 and V is TRBV9; maybe TRBD1 (5 bases). Germline CDR1 SGDLS, CDR2 YYNGEE. The CDR3 contains 14 residues. The V end lost 3 bases, the J end lost 10 bases, and 19 bases lay between the germline ends. The CDR3 is CASSASGTPVGAFF. As DNA, the CDR3 is TGTGCCAGCAGCGCATCCGGGACTCCCGTGGGAGCTTTCTTT.

This clonotype has a count of ten or more. This chain joins TRBV20-1 and TRBJ2-7; 12 bases map to TRBD2. The germline V gene has CDR1 DFQATT and CDR2 SNEGSKA (reference sequence). The CDR3 has 15 residues. The J segment lost 1 base and the V segment lost 2 bases, leaving 3 bases of the junction unmatched. CDR3: CSARQTSGGSYEQYF. The CDR3 bases are TGCAGTGCTAGACAGACTAGCGGGGGTTCCTACGAGCAGTACTTC.

This chain joins TRBV30 and TRBJ2-3, with D tentatively TRBD2 (5 bases). Germline-derived CDR1 and CDR2 are GTSNPN and SVGIG (reference sequence). The V gene lost 0 bases and the J gene lost 9 bases, with 10 bases spanning the gap. The CDR3 contains 12 residues. The CDR3 loop is CAWSVLRGTQYF. The CDR3 nucleotides are TGTGCCTGGAGTGTACTCAGAGGGACGCAGTATTTT.

This clonotype was detected many times. This rearrangement joins TRBV28 to TRBJ1-1; the match to TRBD1 covers 8 bases. The V gene's germline CDR1 is MDHEN and CDR2 SYDVKM. The CDR3 extends over 19 amino acids. V shed 3 bases and J 0 bases; nucleotides not matched to a gene: 15. The CDR3 coding sequence is TGTGCCAGCAGTTTGAACCTGATCCGGGACAGGATCGTGAACACTGAAGCTTTCTTT. Its translation: CASSLNLIRDRIVNTEAFF.

This clonotype was seen only a few times. The chain carries TRBV7-3 and TRBJ2-1; 8 nucleotides match TRBD2. The CDR3 spans 13 residues. J lost 6 bases, V lost 4 bases, and 2 bases had no gene match. CDR1 and CDR2 (germline): SGHTA, FQGTGA. The chain's CDR3 is CASSSGGVNEQFF. The CDR3 DNA reads as TGTGCCAGCAGCTCGGGAGGGGTCAATGAGCAGTTCTTC. The full variable domain, rest sourced from reference TRBV7-3 and TRBJ2-1, is GAGVSQTPSNKVTEKGKYVELRCDPISGHTALYWYRQSLGQGPEFLIYFQGTGAADDSGLPNDRFFAVRPEGSVSTLKIQRTERGDSAVYLCASSSGGVNEQFFGPGTRLTVL.